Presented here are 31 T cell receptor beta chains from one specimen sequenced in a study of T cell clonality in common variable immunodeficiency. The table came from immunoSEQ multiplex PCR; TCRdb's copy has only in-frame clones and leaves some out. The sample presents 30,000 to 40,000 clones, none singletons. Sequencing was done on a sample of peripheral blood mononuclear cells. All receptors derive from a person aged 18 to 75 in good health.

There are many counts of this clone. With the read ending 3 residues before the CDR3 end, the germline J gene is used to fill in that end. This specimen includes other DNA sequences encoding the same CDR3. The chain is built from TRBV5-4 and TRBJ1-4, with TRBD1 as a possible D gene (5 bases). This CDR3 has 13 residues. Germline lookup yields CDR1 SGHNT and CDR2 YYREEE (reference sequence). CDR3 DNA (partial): TGTGCCAGCAGCCTACAGGACGAGGGGAAA. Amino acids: CASSLQDEGK. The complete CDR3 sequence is CASSLQDEGKLFF.

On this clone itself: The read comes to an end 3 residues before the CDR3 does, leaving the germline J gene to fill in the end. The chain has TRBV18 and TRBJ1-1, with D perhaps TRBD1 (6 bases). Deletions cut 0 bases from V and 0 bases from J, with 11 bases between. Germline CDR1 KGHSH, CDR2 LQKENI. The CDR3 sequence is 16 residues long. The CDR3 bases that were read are TGTGCCAGCTCACCACCCCAGGGGCGCATGAACACTGAA. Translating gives CASSPPQGRMNTE. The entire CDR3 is CASSPPQGRMNTEAFF.

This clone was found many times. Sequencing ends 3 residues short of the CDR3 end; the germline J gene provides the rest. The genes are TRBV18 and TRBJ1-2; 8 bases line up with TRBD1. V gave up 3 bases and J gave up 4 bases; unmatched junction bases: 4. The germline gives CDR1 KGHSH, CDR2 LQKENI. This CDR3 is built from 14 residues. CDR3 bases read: TGTGCCAGCTCACCCGGGACAGGCCCCTATGGC. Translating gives CASSPGTGPYG. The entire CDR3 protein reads CASSPGTGPYGYTF.

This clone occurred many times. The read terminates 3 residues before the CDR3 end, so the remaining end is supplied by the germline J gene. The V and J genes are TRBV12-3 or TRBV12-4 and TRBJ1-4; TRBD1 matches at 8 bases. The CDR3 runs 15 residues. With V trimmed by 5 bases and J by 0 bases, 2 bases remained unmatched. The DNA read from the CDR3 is TGTGCCAGCAGTGCAGGGGGCCCAACTAATGAAAAA. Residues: CASSAGGPTNEK. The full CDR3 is CASSAGGPTNEKLFF.

CDR3 DNA, as far as it was read: TGCAGTGCTAGAGTGCTTTTACTAGCGGGAGGGTACGAG. Protein sequence: CSARVLLLAGGYE. In full, the CDR3 reads CSARVLLLAGGYEQYF. This chain joins TRBV20-1 and TRBJ2-7; 13 nucleotides match TRBD2. The CDR3 end falls 3 residues outside the read, so it is completed with the germline J gene. This CDR3 spans 16 amino acids. Trimming removed 1 base from V and 4 bases from J; junction bases left unmatched: 7. Germline V gene data show CDR1 as DFQATT and CDR2 as SNEGSKA (reference sequence).

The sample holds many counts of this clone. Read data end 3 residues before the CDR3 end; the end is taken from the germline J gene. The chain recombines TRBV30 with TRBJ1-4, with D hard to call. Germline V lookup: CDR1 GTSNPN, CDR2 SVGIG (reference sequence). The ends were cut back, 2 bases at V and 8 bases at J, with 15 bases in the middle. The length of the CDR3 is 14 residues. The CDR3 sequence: CAWSTPGDDEKLFF. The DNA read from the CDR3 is TGTGCCTGGAGTACCCCGGGTGATGACGAAAAA.

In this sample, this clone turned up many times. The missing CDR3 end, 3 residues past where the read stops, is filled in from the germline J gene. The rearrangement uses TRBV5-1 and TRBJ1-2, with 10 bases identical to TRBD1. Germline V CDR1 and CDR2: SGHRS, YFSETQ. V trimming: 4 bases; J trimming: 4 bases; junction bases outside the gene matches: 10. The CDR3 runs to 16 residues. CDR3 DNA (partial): TGCGCCAGCAGCCCCGGACAGGGGGGAAACTCCTATGGC. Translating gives CASSPGQGGNSYG. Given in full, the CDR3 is CASSPGQGGNSYGYTF.

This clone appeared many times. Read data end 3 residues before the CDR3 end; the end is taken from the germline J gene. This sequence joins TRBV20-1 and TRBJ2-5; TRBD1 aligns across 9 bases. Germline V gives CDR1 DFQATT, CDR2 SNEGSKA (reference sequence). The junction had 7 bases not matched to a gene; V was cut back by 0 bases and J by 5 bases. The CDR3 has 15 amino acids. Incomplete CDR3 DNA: TGCAGTGCTAGAGATCTGAAGACAGGGGGGGAGACC. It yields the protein CSARDLKTGGET. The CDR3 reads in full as CSARDLKTGGETQYF.

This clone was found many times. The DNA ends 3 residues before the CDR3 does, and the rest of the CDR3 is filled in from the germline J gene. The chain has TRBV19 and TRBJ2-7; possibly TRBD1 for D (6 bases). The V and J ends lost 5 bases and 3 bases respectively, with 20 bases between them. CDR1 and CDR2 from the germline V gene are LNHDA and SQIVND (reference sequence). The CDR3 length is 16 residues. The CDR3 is CASSPLGVGADYEQYF. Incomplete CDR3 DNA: TGTGCCAGTAGTCCCCTCGGCGTGGGGGCGGACTACGAG.

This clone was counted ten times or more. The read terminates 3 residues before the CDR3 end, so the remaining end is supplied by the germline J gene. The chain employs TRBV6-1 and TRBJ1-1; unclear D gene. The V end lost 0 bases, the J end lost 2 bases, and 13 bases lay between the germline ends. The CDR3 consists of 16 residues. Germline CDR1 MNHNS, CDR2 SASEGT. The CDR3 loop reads CASSEAGSTINTEAFF. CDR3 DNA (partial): TGTGCCAGCAGTGAAGCGGGCTCAACAATTAACACTGAA.

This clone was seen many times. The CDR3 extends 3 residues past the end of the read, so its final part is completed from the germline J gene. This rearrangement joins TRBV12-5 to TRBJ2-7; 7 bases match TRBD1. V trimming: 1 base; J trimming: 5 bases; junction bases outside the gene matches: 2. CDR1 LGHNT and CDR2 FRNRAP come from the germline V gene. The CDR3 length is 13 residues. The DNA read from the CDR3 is TGTGCTAGTGGTTTGGGGGACAGCCACGAG. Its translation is CASGLGDSHE. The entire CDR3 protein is CASGLGDSHEQYF.

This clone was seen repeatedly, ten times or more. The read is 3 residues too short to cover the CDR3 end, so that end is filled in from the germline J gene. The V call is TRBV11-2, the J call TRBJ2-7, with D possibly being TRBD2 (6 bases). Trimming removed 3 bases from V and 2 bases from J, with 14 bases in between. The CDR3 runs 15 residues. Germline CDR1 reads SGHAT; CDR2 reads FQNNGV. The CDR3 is CASSFNRGSTYEQYF. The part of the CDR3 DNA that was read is TGTGCCAGCAGCTTTAACCGGGGGTCGACCTACGAG.

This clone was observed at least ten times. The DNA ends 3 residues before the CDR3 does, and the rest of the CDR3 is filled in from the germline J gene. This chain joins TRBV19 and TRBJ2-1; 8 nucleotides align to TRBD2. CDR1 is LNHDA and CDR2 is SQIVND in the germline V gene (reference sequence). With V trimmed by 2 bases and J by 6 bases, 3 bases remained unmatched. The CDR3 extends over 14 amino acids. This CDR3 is CASSIRREANEQFF. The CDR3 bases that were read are TGTGCCAGTAGTATAAGGCGGGAGGCCAATGAG.

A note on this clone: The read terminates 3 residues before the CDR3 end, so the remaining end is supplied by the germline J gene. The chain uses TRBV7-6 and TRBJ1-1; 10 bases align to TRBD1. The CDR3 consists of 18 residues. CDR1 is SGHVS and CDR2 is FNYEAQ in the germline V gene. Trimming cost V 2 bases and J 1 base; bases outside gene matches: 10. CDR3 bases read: TGTGCCAGCAGCTTACGACTCGGGACAGGGGTTGGGAACACTGAA. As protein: CASSLRLGTGVGNTE. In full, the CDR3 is CASSLRLGTGVGNTEAFF.

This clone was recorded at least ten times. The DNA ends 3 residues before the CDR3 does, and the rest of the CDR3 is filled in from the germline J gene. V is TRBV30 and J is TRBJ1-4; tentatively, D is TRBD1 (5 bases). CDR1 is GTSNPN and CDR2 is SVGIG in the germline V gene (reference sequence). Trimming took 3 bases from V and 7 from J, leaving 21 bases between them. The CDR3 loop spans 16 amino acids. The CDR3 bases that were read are TGTGCCTGGAGGGGACTTCTGACGGGGTTTGGTGAAAAA. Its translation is CAWRGLLTGFGEK. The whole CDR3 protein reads CAWRGLLTGFGEKLFF.

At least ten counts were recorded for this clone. The CDR3 spells CASSFGLGGYNEQFF. The DNA read from the CDR3 is TGTGCCAGCAGCTTTGGCCTGGGGGGCTACAATGAG. The rearrangement joins TRBV7-9 to TRBJ2-1, with a possible D match to TRBD2 (6 bases). The CDR3 end is not reached by the read, which stops 3 residues before it; the germline J gene fills it in. The germline V gene has CDR1 SEHNR and CDR2 FQNEAQ (reference sequence). The CDR3 runs to 15 residues. V was trimmed by 3 bases and J by 3 bases, leaving 12 bases between them. Full variable domain (missing parts from reference TRBV7-9 and TRBJ2-1): DTGVSQNPRHKITKRGQNVTFRCDPISEHNRLYWYRQTLGQGPEFLTYFQNEAQLEKSRLLSDRFSAERPKGSFSTLEIQRTEQGDSAMYLCASSFGLGGYNEQFFGPGTRLTVL.

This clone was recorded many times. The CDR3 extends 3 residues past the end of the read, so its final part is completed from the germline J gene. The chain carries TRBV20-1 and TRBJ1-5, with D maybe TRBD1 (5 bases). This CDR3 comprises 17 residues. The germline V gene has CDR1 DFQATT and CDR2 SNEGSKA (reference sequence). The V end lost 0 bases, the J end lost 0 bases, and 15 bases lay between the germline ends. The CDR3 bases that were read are TGCAGTGCTAGAGATGTGTTAGGGGAATATAGCAATCAGCCC. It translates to CSARDVLGEYSNQP. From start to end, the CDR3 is CSARDVLGEYSNQPQHF.

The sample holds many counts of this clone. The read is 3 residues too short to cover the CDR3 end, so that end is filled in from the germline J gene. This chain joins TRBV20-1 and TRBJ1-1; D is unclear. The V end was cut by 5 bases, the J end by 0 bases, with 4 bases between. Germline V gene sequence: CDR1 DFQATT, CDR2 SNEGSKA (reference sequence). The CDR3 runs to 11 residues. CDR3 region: CSAYLNTEAFF. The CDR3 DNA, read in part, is TGCAGTGCTTATCTGAACACTGAA.

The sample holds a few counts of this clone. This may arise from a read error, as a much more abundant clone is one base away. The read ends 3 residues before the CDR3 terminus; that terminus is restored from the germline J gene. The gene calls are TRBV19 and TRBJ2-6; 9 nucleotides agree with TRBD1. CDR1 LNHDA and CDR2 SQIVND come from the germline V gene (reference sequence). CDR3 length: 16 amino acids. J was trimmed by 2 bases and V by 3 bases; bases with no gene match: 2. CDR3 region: CASSIRTGAGANVLTF. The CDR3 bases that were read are TGTGCCAGTAGTATCAGGACAGGGGCTGGGGCCAACGTC. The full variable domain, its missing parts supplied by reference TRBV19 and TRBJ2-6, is DGGITQSPKYLFRKEGQNVTLSCEQNLNHDAMYWYRQDPGQGLRLIYYSQIVNDFQKGDIAEGYSVSREKKESFPLTVTSAQKNPTAFYLCASSIRTGAGANVLTFGAGSRLTVL.

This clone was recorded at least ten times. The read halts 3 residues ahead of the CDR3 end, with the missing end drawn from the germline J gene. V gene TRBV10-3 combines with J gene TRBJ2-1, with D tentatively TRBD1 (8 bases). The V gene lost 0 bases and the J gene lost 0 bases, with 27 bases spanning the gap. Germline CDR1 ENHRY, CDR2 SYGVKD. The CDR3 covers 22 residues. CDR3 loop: CAISESGRTGTFGGSSYNEQFF. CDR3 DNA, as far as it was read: TGTGCCATCAGTGAGTCTGGGAGGACAGGGACGTTTGGCGGGAGCTCCTACAATGAG.

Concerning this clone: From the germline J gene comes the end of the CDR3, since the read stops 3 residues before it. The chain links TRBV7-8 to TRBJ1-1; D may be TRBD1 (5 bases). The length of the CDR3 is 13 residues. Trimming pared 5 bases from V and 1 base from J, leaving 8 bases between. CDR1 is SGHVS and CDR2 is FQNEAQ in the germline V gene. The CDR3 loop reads CASSPRGNTEAFF. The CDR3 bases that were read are TGTGCCAGCAGCCCTAGGGGGAACACTGAA.

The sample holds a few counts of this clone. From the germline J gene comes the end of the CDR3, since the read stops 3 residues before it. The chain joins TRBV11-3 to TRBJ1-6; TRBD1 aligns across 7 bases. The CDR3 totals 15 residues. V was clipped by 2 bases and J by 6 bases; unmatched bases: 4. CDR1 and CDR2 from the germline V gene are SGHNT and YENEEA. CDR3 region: CASSLYGTANSPLHF. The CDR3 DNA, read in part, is TGTGCCAGCAGCTTATATGGGACAGCTAATTCACCC.

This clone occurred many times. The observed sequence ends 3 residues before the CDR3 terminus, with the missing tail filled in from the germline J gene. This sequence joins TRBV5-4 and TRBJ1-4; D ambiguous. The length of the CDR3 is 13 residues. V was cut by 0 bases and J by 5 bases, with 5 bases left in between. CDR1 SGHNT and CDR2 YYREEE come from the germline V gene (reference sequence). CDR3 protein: CASSLGANEKLFF. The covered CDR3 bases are TGTGCCAGCAGCTTGGGGGCGAATGAAAAA.

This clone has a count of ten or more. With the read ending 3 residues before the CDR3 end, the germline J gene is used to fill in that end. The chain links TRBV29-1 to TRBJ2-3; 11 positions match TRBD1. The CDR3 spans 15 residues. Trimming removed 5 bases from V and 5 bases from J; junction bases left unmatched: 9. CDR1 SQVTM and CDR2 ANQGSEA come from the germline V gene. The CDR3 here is CSVSPDRGHGDTQYF. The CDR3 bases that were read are TGCAGCGTTTCCCCGGACAGGGGGCATGGAGATACG.

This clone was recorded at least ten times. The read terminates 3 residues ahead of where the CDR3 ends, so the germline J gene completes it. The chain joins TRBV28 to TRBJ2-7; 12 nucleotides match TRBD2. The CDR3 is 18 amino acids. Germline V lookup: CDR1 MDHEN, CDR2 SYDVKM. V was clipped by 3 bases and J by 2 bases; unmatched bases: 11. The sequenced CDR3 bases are TGTGCCAGCAGTTTCCGGATAGGACTAGCGGGAAAACCCTACGAG. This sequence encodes CASSFRIGLAGKPYE. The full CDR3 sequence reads CASSFRIGLAGKPYEQYF.

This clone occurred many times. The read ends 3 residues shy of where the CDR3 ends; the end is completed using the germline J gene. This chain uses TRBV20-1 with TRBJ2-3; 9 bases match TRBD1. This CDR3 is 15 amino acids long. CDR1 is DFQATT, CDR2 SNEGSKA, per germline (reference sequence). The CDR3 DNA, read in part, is TGCAGTGCCAGACCGGGACAGGGTACCTCCCTAGCG. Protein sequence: CSARPGQGTSLA. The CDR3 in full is CSARPGQGTSLAQYF.

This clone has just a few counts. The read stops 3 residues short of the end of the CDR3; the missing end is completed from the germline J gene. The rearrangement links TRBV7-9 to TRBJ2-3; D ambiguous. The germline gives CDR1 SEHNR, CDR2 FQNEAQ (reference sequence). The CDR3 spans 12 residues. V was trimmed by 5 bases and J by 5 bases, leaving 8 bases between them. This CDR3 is CASSPKGDTQYF. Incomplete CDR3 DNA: TGTGCCAGCAGCCCTAAGGGAGATACG.

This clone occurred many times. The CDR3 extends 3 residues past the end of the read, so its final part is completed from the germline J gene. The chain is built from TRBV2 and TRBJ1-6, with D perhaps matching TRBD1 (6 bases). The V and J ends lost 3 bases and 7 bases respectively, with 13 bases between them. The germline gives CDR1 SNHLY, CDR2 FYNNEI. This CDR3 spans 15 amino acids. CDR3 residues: CASSDLGQGNSPLHF. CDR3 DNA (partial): TGTGCCAGCAGTGATCTGGGGCAGGGGAATTCACCC.

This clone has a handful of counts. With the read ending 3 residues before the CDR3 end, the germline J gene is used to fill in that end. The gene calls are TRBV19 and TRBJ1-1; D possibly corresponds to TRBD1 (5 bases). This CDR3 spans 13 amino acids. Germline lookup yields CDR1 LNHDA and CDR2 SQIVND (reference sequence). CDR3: CASSDGAPAEAFF. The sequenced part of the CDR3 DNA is TGTGCCAGTAGCGATGGGGCCCCGGCCGAG. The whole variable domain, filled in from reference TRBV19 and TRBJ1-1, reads DGGITQSPKYLFRKEGQNVTLSCEQNLNHDAMYWYRQDPGQGLRLIYYSQIVNDFQKGDIAEGYSVSREKKESFPLTVTSAQKNPTAFYLCASSDGAPAEAFFGQGTRLTVV.

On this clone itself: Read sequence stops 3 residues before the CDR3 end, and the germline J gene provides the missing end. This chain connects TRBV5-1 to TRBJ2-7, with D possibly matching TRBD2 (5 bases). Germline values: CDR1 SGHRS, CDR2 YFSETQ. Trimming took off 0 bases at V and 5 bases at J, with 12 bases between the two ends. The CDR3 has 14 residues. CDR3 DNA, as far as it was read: TGCGCCAGCAGCTTGGCTAGCCTGGCAAACGAG. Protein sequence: CASSLASLANE. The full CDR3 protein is CASSLASLANEQYF.

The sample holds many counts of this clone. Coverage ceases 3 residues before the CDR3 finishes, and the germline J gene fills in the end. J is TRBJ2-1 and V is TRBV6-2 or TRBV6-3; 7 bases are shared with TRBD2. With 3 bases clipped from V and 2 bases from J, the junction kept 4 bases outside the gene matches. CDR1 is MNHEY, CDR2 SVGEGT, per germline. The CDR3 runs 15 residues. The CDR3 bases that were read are TGTGCCAGCAGTTATGCGGGGGTGACCTACAATGAG. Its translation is CASSYAGVTYNE. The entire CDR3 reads CASSYAGVTYNEQFF.